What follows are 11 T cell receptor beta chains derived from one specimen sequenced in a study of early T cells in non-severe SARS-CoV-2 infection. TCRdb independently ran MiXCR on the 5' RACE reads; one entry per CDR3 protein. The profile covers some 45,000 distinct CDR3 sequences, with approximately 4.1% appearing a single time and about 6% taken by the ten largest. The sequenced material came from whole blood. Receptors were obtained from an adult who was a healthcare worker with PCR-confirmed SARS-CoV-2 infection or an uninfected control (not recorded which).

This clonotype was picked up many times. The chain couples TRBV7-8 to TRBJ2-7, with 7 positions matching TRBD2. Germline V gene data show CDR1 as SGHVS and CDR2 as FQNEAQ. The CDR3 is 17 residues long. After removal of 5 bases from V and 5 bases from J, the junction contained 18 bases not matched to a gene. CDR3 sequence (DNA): TGTGCCAGCAGCCCCCCATTGGCGGGAGCCTTCGGGGACGAGCAGTACTTC. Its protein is CASSPPLAGAFGDEQYF.

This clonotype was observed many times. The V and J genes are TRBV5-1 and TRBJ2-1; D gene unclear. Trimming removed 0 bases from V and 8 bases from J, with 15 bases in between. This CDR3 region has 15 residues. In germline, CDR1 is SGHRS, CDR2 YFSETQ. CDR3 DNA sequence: TGCGCCAGCAGCTTGGCCTCACAAAGCGTCCATGAGCAGTTCTTC. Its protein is CASSLASQSVHEQFF.

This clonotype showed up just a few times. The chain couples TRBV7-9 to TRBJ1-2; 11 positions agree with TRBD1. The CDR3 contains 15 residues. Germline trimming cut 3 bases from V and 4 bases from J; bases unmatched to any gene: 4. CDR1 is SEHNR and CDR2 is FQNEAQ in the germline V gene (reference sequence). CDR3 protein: CASSFGGTGGYGYTF. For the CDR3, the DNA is TGTGCCAGCAGCTTTGGAGGGACAGGGGGCTATGGCTACACCTTC.

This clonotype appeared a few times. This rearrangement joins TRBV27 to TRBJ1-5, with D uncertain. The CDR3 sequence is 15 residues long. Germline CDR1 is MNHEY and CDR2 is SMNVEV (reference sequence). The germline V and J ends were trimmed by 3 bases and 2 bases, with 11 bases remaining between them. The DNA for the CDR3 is TGTGCCAGCAGTTTTCGGGGTCATGGCAATCAGCCCCAGCATTTT. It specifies CASSFRGHGNQPQHF.

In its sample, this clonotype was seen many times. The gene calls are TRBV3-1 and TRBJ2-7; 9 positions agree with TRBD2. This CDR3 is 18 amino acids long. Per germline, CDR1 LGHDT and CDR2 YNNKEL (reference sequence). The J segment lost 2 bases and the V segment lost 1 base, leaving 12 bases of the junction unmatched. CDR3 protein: CASSQGVAGAYQAYEQYF. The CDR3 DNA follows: TGTGCCAGCAGCCAAGGGGTAGCGGGGGCGTACCAAGCCTACGAGCAGTACTTC.

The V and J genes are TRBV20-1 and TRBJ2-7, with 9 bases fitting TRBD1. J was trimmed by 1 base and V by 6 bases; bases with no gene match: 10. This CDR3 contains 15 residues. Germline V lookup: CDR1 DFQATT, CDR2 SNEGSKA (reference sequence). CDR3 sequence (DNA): TGCAGTGCACGAATGGGACAGGGTGGATCCTACGAGCAGTACTTC. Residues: CSARMGQGGSYEQYF.

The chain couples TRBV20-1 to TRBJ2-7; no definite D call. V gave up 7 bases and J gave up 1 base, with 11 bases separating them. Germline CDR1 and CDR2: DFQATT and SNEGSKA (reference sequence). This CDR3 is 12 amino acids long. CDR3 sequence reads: CSVETESYEQYF. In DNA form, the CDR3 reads TGCAGTGTCGAGACGGAATCCTACGAGCAGTACTTC.

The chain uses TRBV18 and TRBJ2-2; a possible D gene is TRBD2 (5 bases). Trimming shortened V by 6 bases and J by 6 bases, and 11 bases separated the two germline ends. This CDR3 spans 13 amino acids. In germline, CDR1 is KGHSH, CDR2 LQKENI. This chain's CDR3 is CASSVGAAGELFF. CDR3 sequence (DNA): TGTGCCAGCTCGGTGGGAGCTGCCGGGGAGCTGTTTTTT.

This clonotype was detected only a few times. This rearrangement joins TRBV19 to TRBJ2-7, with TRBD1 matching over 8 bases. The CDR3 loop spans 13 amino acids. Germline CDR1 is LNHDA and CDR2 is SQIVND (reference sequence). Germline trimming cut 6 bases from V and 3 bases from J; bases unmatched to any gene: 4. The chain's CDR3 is CASSTGQGYEQYF. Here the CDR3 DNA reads TGTGCCAGTAGCACAGGACAGGGCTACGAGCAGTACTTC.

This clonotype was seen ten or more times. CDR3 loop: CASSSNGGDAYNEQFF. DNA for the CDR3: TGTGCCAGCAGCTCAAACGGCGGGGACGCCTACAATGAGCAGTTCTTC. V usage is TRBV7-3 and J usage is TRBJ2-1, with D maybe TRBD2 (6 bases). Germline CDR1 SGHTA, CDR2 FQGTGA. CDR3 length equals 16 residues. Deletions cut 4 bases from V and 2 bases from J, with 15 bases between.

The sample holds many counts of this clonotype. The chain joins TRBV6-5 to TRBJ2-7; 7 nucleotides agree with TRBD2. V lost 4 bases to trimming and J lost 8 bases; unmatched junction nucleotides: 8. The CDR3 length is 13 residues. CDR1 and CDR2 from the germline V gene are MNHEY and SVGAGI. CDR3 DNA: TGTGCCAGCAGTTCACTCCCGGGGGGTCAGCAGTACTTC. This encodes CASSSLPGGQQYF.